This T cell receptor (beta chain) is drawn from a study of Graves' ophthalmopathy and Graves' hyperthyroidism. Researchers turned away patients with other autoimmune diseases, uncontrolled infections, pregnancy or lactation. Diagnosis used clinical symptoms, serum thyroxine, TRAb, thyroid ultrasound and orbital computed tomography. Regarding the study as a whole: Among thyroid clonotypes expanded above 0.001 frequency, most also appeared in blood.

CDR1 and CDR2 from the germline V gene are GTSNPN and SVGIG (reference sequence). The V end lost 1 base, the J end lost 4 bases, and 20 bases lay between the germline ends. The CDR3 contains 18 residues. TCR beta CDR3 amplification used RNA transcripts. HTBI-primed first-round RT-PCR preceded second-round multiplex PCR. TCRdb reanalysed the multiplex PCR reads using MiXCR and keeps one entry per CDR3 protein. The sample shows around 1.1 million distinct CDR3 sequences, less than 45% of them seen only once. As regards this clonotype: The antigen is undetermined.

This chain links TRBV30 with TRBJ2-6; TRBD1 or TRBD2 may be the D gene (5 bases each). This receptor was taken from an adult man with Graves' hyperthyroidism. Sequenced input: peripheral blood or thyroid tissue (not recorded which). The CDR3 DNA reads as TGTGCCTGGAGTGCCCCGGGACGGAGCTGGAGGGGGGCCAACGTCCTGACTTTC. Residues: CAWSAPGRSWRGANVLTF. Together with reference TRBV30 and TRBJ2-6, the CDR3 gives the full variable domain: SQTIHQWPATLVQPVGSPLSLECTVEGTSNPNLYWYRQAAGRGLQLLFYSVGIGQISSEVPQNLSASRPQDRQFILSSKKLLLSDSGFYLCAWSAPGRSWRGANVLTFGAGSRLTVL.